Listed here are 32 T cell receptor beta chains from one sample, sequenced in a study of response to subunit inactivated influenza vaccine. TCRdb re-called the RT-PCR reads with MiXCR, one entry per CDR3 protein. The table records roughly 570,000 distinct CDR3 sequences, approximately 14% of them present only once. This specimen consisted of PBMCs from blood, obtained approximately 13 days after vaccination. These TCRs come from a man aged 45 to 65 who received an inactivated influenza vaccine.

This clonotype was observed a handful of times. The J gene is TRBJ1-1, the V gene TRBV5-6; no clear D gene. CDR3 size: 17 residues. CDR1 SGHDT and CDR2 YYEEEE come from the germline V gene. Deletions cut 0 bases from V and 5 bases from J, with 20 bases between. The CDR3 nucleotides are TGTGCCAGCAGCTTGGGAATAGTTGTGTCGCGGGAGACTGAAGCTTTCTTT. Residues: CASSLGIVVSRETEAFF.

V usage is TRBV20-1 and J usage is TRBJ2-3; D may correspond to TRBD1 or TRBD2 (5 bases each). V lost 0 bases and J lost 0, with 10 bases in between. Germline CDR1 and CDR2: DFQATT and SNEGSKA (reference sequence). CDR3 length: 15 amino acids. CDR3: CSAREGTASTDTQYF. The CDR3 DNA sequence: TGCAGTGCTAGAGAAGGGACGGCCAGCACAGATACGCAGTATTTT.

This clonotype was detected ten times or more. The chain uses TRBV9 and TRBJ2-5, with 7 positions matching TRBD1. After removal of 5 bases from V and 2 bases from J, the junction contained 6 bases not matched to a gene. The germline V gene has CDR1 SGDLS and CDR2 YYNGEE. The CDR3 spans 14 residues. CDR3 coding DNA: TGTGCCAGCAGTTCGGGACAGCTTCAAGAGACCCAGTACTTC. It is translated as CASSSGQLQETQYF.

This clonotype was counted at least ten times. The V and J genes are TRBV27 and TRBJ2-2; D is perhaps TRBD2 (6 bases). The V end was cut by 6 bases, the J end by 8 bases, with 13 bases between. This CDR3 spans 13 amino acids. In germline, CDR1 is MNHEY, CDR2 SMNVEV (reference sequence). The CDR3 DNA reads TGTGCCAGCAGGACCGGGGGATCGGGGGAGCTGTTTTTT. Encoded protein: CASRTGGSGELFF.

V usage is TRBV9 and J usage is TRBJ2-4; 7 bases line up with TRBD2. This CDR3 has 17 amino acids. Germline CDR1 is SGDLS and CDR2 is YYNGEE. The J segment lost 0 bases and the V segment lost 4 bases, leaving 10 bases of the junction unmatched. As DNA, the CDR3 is TGTGCCAGCAGCCAAGGACTAGACGAACTAGCCAAAAACATTCAGTACTTC. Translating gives CASSQGLDELAKNIQYF.

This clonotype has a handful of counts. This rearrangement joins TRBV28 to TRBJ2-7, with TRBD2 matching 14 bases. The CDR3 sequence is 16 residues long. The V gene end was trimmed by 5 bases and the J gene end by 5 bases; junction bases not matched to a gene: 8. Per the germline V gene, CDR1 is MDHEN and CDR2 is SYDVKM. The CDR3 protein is CASSPPTSGRGNEQYF. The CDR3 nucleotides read TGTGCCAGCAGTCCCCCGACTAGCGGGAGGGGAAACGAGCAGTACTTC.

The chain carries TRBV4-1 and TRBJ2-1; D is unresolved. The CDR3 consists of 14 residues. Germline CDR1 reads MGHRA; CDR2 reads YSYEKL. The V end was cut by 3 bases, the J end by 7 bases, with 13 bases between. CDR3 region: CASSHLAGSNEQFF. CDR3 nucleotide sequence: TGCGCCAGCAGCCACTTGGCAGGATCGAATGAGCAGTTCTTC.

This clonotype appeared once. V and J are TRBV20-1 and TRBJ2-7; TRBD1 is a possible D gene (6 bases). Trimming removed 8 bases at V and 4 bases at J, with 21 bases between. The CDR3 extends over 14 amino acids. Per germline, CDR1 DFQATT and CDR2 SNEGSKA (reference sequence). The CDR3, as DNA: TGCAGTCCCCCCAAAACAGGGTATAGATACGAGCAGTACTTC. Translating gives CSPPKTGYRYEQYF.

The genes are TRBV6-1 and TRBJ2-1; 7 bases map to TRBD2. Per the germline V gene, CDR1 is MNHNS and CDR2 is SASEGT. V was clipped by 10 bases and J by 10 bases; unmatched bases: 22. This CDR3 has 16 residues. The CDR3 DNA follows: TGTGCCACCTGTACCGGCCTGGGTGGCGGGAGTTACGAGCAGTTCTTC. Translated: CATCTGLGGGSYEQFF.

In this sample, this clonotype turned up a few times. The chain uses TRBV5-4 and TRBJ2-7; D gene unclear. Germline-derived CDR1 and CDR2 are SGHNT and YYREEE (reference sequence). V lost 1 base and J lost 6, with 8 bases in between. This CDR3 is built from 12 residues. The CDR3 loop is CASSLSASEQYF. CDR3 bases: TGTGCCAGCAGCTTGTCCGCTTCCGAGCAGTACTTC.

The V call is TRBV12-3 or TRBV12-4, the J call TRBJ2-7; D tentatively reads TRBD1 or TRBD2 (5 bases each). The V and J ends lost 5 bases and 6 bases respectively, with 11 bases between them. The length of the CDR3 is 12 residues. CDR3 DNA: TGTGCCAGCAGTGACCCCGGGGCCGAGCAGTACTTC. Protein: CASSDPGAEQYF.

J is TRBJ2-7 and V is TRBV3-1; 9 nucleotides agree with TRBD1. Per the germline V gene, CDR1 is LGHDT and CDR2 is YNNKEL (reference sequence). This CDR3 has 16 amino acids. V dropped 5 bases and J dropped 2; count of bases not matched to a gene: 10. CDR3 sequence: CASSGTTGGGTYEQYF. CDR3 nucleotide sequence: TGTGCCAGCAGCGGGACAACAGGGGGCGGTACCTACGAGCAGTACTTC.

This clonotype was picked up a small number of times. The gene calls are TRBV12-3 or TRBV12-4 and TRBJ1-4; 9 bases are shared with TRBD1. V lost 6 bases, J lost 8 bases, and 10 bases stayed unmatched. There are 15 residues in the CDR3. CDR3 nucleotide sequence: TGTGCCAGCAGCCGCTCACAGGGGGCATTAGAAAAACTGTTTTTT. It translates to CASSRSQGALEKLFF.

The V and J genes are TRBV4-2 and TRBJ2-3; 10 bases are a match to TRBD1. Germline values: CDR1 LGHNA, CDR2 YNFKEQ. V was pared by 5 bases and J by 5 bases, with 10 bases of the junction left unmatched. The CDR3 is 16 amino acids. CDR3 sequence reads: CASSSGQGVAGDTQYF. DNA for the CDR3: TGTGCCAGCAGCTCTGGACAGGGGGTCGCCGGAGATACGCAGTATTTT.

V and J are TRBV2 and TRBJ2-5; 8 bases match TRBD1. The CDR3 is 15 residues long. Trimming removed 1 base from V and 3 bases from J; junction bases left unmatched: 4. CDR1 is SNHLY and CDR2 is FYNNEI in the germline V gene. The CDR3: CASSEDPTGEETQYF. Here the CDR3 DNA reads TGTGCCAGCAGTGAAGACCCGACAGGGGAAGAGACCCAGTACTTC.

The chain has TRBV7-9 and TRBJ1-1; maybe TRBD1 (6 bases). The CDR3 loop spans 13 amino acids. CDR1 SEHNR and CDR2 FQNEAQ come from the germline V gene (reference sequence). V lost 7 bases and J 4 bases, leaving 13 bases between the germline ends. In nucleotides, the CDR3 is TGTGCCAGCACCCTTCTAGGGGGCACTGAAGCTTTCTTT. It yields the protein CASTLLGGTEAFF.

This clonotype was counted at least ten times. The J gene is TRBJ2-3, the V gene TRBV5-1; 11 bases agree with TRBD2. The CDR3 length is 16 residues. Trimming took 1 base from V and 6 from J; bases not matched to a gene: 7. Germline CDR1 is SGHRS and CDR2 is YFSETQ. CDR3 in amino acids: CASSLTSGSLMDTQYF. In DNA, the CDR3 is TGCGCCAGCAGCTTGACTAGCGGGAGTCTTATGGATACGCAGTATTTT.

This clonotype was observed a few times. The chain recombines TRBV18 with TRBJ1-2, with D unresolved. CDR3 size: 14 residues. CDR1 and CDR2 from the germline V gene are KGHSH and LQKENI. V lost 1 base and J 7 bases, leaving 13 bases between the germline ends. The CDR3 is CASSPQESLLGYTF. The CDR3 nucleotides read TGTGCCAGCTCACCACAGGAGTCCCTTCTTGGCTACACCTTC.

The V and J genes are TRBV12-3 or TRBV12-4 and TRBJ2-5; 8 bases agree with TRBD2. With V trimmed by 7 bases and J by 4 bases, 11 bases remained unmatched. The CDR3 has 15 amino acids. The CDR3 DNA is TGTGCCAGCACTCAAGGCCCCGGGGGGGCAGAGACCCAGTACTTC. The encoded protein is CASTQGPGGAETQYF.

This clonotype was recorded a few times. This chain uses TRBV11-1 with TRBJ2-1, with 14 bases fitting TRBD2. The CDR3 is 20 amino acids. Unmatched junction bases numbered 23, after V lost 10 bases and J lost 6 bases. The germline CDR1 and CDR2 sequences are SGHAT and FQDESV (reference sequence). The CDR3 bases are TGTGCCACCTACCGAATGGAGGGACTAGCGGGAGTCATTGGGAGCAATGAGCAGTTCTTC. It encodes CATYRMEGLAGVIGSNEQFF.

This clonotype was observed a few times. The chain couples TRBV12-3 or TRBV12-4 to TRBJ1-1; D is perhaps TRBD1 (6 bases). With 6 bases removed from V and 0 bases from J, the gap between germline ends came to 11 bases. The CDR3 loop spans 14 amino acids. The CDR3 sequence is CASRKQGMNTEAFF. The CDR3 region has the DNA TGTGCCAGCAGAAAACAGGGCATGAACACTGAAGCTTTCTTT.

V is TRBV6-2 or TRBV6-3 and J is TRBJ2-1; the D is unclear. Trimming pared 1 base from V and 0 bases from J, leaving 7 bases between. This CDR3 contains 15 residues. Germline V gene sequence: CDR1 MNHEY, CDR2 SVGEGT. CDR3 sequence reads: CASSYFRSSYNEQFF. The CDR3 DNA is TGTGCCAGCAGTTACTTCAGGAGCTCCTACAATGAGCAGTTCTTC.

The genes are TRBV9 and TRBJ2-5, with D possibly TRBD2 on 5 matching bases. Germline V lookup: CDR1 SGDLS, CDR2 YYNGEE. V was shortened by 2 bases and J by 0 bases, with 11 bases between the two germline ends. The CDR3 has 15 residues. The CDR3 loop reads CASSVRDQYQETQYF. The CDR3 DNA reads TGTGCCAGCAGCGTTCGGGATCAGTACCAAGAGACCCAGTACTTC.

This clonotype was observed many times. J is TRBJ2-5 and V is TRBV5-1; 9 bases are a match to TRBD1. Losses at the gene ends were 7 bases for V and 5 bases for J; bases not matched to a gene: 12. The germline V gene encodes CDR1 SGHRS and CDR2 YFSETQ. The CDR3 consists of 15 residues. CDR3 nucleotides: TGCGCCAGCGCCTTTACAGGGGGCGTGGGGGAGACCCAGTACTTC. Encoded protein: CASAFTGGVGETQYF.

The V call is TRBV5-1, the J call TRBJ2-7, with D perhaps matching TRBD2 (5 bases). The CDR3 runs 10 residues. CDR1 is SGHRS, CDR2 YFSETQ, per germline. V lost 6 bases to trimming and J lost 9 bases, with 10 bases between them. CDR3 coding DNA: TGCGCCAGCAACTTCGCGGGGCAGTACTTC. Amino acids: CASNFAGQYF. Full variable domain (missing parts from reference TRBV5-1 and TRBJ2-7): KAGVTQTPRYLIKTRGQQVTLSCSPISGHRSVSWYQQTPGQGLQFLFEYFSETQRNKGNFPGRFSGRQFSNSRSEMNVSTLELGDSALYLCASNFAGQYFGPGTRLTVT.

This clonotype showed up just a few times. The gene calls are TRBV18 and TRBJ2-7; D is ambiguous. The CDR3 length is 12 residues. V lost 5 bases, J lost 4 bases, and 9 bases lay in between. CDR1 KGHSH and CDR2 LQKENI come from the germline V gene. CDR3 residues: CASSSHGYEQYF. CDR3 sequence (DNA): TGTGCCAGCTCATCCCACGGTTACGAGCAGTACTTC.

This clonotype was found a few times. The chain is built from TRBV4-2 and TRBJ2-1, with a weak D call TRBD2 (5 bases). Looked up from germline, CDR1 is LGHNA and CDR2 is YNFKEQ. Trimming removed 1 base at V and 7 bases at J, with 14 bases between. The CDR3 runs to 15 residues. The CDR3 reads CASSQGERGRNEQFF. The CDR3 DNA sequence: TGTGCCAGCAGCCAAGGAGAACGGGGAAGGAATGAGCAGTTCTTC.

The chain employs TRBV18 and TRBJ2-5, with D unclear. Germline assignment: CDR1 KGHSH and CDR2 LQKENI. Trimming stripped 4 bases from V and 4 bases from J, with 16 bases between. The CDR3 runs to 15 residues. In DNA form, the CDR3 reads TGTGCCAGCTCACGGGCCGCCCTCCCCTCAGAGACCCAGTACTTC. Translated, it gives CASSRAALPSETQYF.

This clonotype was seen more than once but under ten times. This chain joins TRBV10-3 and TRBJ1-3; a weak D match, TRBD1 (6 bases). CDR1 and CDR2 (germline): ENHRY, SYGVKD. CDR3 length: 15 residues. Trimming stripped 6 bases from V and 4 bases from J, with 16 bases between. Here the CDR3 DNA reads TGTGCCATCAGACGCGATACAGGGTTCGGAAACACCATATATTTT. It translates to CAIRRDTGFGNTIYF.

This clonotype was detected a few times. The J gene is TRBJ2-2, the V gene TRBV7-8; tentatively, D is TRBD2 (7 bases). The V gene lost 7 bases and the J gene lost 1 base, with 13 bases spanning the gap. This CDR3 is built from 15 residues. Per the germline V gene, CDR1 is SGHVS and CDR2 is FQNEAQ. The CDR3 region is CASTWGGQNTGELFF. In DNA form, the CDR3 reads TGTGCCAGCACCTGGGGGGGGCAGAACACCGGGGAGCTGTTTTTT.

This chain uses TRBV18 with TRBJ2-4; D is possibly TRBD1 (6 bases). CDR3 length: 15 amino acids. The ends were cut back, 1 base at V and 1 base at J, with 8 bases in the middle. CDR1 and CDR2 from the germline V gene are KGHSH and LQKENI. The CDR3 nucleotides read TGTGCCAGCTCACCACTCGGACAGGCCAAAAACATTCAGTACTTC. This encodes CASSPLGQAKNIQYF.

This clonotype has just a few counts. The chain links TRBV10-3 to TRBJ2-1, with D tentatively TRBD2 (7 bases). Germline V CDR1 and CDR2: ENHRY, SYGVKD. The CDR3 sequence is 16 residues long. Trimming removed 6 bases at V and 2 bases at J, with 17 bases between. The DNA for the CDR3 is TGTGCCATCAGGGGGGGAGGGGGAGGGACCTACAATGAGCAGTTCTTC. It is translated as CAIRGGGGGTYNEQFF.